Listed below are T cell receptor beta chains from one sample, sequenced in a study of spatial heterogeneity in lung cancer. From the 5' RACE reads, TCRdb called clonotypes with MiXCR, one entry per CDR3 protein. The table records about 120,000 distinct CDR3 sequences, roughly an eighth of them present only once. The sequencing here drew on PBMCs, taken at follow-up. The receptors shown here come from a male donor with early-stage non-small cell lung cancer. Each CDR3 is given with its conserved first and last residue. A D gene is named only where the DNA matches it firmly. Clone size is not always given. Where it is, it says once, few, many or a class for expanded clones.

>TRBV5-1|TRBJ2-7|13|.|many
CASSLKNTYEQYF
TGCGCCAGCAGCTTGAAAAATACCTACGAGCAGTACTTC
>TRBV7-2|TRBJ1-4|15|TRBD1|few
CASSPSGGLNEKLFF
TGTGCCAGCAGCCCATCAGGGGGGCTCAATGAAAAACTGTTTTTT
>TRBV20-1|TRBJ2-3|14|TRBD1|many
CSAGDRESTDTQYF
TGCAGTGCTGGGGACAGGGAAAGCACAGATACGCAGTATTTT
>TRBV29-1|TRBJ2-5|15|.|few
CSVEPLSHSQETQYF
TGCAGCGTTGAACCTTTATCCCACAGCCAAGAGACCCAGTACTTC
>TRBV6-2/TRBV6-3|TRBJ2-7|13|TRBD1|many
CASRIQGAREQYF
TGTGCCAGCAGGATACAGGGGGCAAGGGAGCAGTACTTC
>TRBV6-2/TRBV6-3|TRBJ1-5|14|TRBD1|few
CASSYMTGVQPQHF
TGTGCCAGCAGTTACATGACAGGGGTTCAGCCCCAGCATTTT
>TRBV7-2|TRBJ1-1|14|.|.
CASSARGFNTEAFF
TGTGCCAGCAGCGCAAGGGGATTTAACACTGAAGCTTTCTTT
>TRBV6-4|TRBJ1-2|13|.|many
CASRRTFLGGYTF
TGTGCCAGCCGGCGGACTTTCCTCGGCGGCTACACCTTC
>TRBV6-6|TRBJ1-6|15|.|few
CASSNDRSYNSPLHF
TGTGCCAGCAGTAACGACAGGAGTTATAATTCACCCCTCCACTTT
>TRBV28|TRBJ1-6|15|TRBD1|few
CASVPGTGGNSPLHF
TGTGCCAGCGTCCCCGGGACAGGGGGCAATTCACCCCTCCACTTT
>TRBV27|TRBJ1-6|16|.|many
CASSRQASSYNSPLHF
TGTGCCAGCAGTCGACAGGCGAGCTCCTATAATTCACCCCTCCACTTT
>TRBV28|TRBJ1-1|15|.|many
CASSTSGAWNTEAFF
TGTGCCAGCAGTACGTCCGGGGCTTGGAACACTGAAGCTTTCTTT
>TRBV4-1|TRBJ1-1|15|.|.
CASSPSVVRATEAFF
TGCGCCAGCAGCCCTTCGGTGGTGCGGGCCACTGAAGCTTTCTTT
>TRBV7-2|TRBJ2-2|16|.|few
CASSLVGTANTGELFF
TGTGCCAGCAGCTTAGTTGGGACGGCGAACACCGGGGAGCTGTTTTTT
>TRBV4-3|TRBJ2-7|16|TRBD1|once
CASSQVPGQGIYEQYF
TGCGCCAGCAGCCAAGTTCCGGGACAGGGTATCTACGAGCAGTACTTC
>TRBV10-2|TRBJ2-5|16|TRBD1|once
CASRAGTGTLGETQYF
TGCGCCAGCAGAGCCGGGACAGGGACTCTAGGAGAGACCCAGTACTTC
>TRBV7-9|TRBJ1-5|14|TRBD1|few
CASSQGQGNQPQHF
TGTGCCAGCAGCCAGGGACAGGGAAATCAGCCCCAGCATTTT
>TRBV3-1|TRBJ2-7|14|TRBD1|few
CASSPPGDRGEQYF
TGTGCCAGCAGCCCGCCAGGGGACAGGGGCGAGCAGTACTTC
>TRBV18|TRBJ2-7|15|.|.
CASSPPARAPHEQYF
TGTGCCAGCTCACCACCGGCCAGGGCCCCCCACGAGCAGTACTTC
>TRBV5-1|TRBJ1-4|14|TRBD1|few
CASSPGQSNEKLFF
TGCGCCAGCAGCCCGGGACAGAGTAATGAAAAACTGTTTTTT
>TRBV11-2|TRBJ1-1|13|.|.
CASSLRNQGEAFF
TGTGCCAGCAGCTTACGTAACCAGGGAGAAGCTTTCTTT
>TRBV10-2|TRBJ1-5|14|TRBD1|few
CASSEYRGLQPQHF
TGCGCCAGCAGTGAGTACAGGGGGCTTCAGCCCCAGCATTTT
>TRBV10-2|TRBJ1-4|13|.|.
CASTSLSPEKLFF
TGCGCCAGCACCTCCCTCTCCCCCGAAAAACTGTTTTTT
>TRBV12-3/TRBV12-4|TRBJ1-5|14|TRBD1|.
CASRAGQAFAPQHF
TGTGCCAGCAGAGCGGGACAGGCTTTCGCGCCCCAGCATTTT
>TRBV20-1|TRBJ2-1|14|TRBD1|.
CSVQGPSSYNEQFF
TGCAGTGTACAGGGGCCAAGCTCCTACAATGAGCAGTTCTTC
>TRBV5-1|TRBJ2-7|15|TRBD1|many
CASSRAGGEAYEQYF
TGCGCCAGCAGCCGGGCAGGGGGCGAAGCCTACGAGCAGTACTTC
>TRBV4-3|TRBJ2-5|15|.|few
CASSHTPGTLETQYF
TGCGCCAGCAGCCATACTCCCGGGACTTTAGAGACCCAGTACTTC
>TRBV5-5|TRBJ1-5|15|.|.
CASSRNSDSNQPQHF
TGTGCCAGCAGCCGAAACAGCGATAGCAATCAGCCCCAGCATTTT
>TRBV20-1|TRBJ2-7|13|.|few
CSARDSTLYEQYF
TGCAGTGCTAGAGATAGCACTTTATACGAGCAGTACTTC
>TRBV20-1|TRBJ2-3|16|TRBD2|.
CSASLAGGLNTDTQYF
TGCAGTGCTAGCCTAGCGGGGGGGCTGAACACAGATACGCAGTATTTT
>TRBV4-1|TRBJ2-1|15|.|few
CASSQGGSGANEQFF
TGCGCCAGCAGCCAAGGAGGATCCGGGGCCAATGAGCAGTTCTTC
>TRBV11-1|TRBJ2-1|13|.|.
CASSFPRYNEQFF
TGTGCCAGCAGCTTCCCGCGATACAATGAGCAGTTCTTC
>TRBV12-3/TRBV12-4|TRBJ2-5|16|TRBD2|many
CASKSGPSGVGETQYF
TGTGCCAGCAAGTCGGGCCCCAGCGGGGTAGGCGAGACCCAGTACTTC
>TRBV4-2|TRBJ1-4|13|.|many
CASSQGEGEKLFF
TGTGCCAGCAGCCAAGGGGAAGGTGAAAAACTGTTTTTT
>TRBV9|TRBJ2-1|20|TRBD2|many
CASPPDRTGGRLSSYNEQFF
TGTGCCAGCCCCCCCGATCGAACGGGGGGGCGACTTAGCTCCTACAATGAGCAGTTCTTC
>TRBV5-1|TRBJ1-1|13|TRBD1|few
CASSLEGQGLSFF
TGCGCCAGCAGCTTGGAGGGACAGGGACTCTCTTTCTTT
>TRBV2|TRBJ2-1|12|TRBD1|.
CASRPTGLWQFF
TGTGCCAGCAGGCCGACAGGGCTCTGGCAGTTCTTC
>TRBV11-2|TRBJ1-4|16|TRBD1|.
CASSNPLGTALEKLFF
TGTGCCAGCAGCAACCCTCTCGGGACAGCCCTTGAAAAACTGTTTTTT
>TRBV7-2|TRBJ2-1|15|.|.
CASSSVGGGYNEQFF
TGTGCCAGCAGCTCTGTTGGGGGCGGGTACAATGAGCAGTTCTTC
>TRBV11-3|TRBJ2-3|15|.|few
CASSLDRGAENTQYF
TGTGCCAGCAGCTTAGACCGGGGGGCCGAAAATACGCAGTATTTT
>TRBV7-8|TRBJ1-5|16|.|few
CASSPQGQGTNQPQHF
TGTGCCAGCAGCCCCCAAGGGCAGGGCACCAATCAGCCCCAGCATTTT
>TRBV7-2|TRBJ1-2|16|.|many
CASSLVGAGNTYGYTF
TGTGCCAGCAGCTTAGTGGGGGCAGGGAATACCTATGGCTACACCTTC
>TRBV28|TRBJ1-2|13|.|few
CASSPRAPYGYTF
TGTGCCAGCTCCCCAAGGGCGCCCTATGGCTACACCTTC
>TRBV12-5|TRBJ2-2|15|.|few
CASGDPPPGNGELFF
TGTGCTAGTGGTGATCCCCCCCCGGGGAACGGGGAGCTGTTTTTT
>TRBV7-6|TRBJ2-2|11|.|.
CASSHPGELFF
TGTGCCAGCAGCCACCCCGGGGAGCTGTTTTTT
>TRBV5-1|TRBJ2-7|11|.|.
CASKSGNEQYF
TGCGCCAGCAAATCGGGAAACGAGCAGTACTTC
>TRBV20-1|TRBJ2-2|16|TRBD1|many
CSARPSRGQVTGELFF
TGCAGTGCTAGACCTTCTAGGGGGCAGGTTACCGGGGAGCTGTTTTTT
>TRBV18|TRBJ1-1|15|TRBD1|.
CASSPGTGRGTEAFF
TGTGCCAGCTCACCCGGGACAGGGAGGGGGACTGAAGCTTTCTTT
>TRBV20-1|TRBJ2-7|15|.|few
CSARAGGTFSYEQYF
TGCAGTGCTAGAGCAGGAGGGACATTTTCCTACGAGCAGTACTTC
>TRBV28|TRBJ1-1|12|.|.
CASSTVVTEAFF
TGTGCCAGCAGCACAGTCGTAACTGAAGCTTTCTTT
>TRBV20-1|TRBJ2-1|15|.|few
CSAPLQGYSYNEQFF
TGCAGTGCACCCCTACAGGGATACTCCTACAATGAGCAGTTCTTC
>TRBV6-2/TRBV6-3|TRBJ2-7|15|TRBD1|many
CASSSTGQSTYEQYF
TGTGCCAGCAGTTCCACGGGACAGAGTACCTACGAGCAGTACTTC
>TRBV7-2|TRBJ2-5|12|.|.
CASSPPRGTQYF
TGTGCCAGCAGCCCTCCTCGGGGTACCCAGTACTTC
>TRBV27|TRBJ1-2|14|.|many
CASSLSVNLGGYTF
TGTGCCAGCAGTTTATCGGTCAACCTGGGGGGCTACACCTTC
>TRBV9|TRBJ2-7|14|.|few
CASSAALDRPEQYF
TGTGCCAGCAGCGCCGCACTCGACAGACCCGAGCAGTACTTC
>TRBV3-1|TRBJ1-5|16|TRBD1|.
CASSQAGTGGNQPQHF
TGTGCCAGCAGCCAAGCCGGGACAGGGGGCAATCAGCCCCAGCATTTT
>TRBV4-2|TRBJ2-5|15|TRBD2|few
CASSQVGTSVETQYF
TGTGCCAGCAGCCAAGTAGGGACTAGCGTGGAGACCCAGTACTTC